This T cell receptor (beta chain) was sequenced for a study of cytomegalovirus exposure and HLA in healthy donors. The donors were in the approximately 130-subject validation cohort; that cohort was separate from the approximately 730-subject first cohort. Repertoires were generated with immunoSEQ multiplex PCR, while TCRdb's copy carries only in-frame clones and drops some. Found here are about 95,000 clones, 85% of them singletons; the top ten hold 20% to 25%. The germline gives CDR1 MNHEY, CDR2 SVGAGI. CDR3 length: 13 residues. V was cut by 4 bases and J by 6 bases, with 10 bases left in between. Study findings and constraints: In the roughly 120 validation repertoires, a later analysis found that first-cohort TCR clusters tended to co-occur. Cytomegalovirus-associated TCR beta chains were listed, numbering around 150.

With respect to this clone: The antigen is unknown.

The genes are TRBV6-5 and TRBJ2-1; D remains ambiguous. Sequencing used PBMCs. The source is a man aged 18 to 30 in good health and CMV-seropositive. The CDR3 protein is CASSLNGGNEQFF. CDR3 sequence (DNA): TGTGCCAGCAGTTTGAACGGCGGCAATGAGCAGTTCTTC.